Shown below are 15 T cell receptor beta chains from a single sample sequenced in a study of cytomegalovirus exposure and HLA in healthy donors. The PCR ran on 60 Vbeta and 13 Jbeta primers. Measured with immunoSEQ multiplex PCR; TCRdb has only the in-frame clones, and not every one. The sample yields over 250,000 clones, 86% seen once. Sequencing was carried out using PBMCs. These receptors were collected from a man aged 35-49 years in good health and CMV-seropositive.

This clone has only one observation. The chain couples TRBV19 to TRBJ2-1; TRBD2 agrees at 12 bases. J gave up 4 bases and V 3 bases, and 4 bases lay outside the gene matches. The CDR3 extends over 16 amino acids. Germline values: CDR1 LNHDA, CDR2 SQIVND (reference sequence). The CDR3 reads CASSMASGRGYNEQFF. CDR3 DNA: TGTGCCAGTAGTATGGCTAGCGGGAGGGGGTACAATGAGCAGTTCTTC.

This clone was recorded once. V and J are TRBV11-2 and TRBJ2-1; 7 nucleotides agree with TRBD2. CDR3 length equals 14 residues. Germline trimming cut 6 bases from V and 3 bases from J; bases unmatched to any gene: 5. Germline loops: CDR1 SGHAT, CDR2 FQNNGV. In DNA form, the CDR3 reads TGTGCCAGCAGTGCCAGCGGGAACTACAATGAGCAGTTCTTC. Translated: CASSASGNYNEQFF.

This clone was observed a few times. The chain has TRBV27 and TRBJ2-1; 7 nucleotides agree with TRBD1. Germline-derived CDR1 and CDR2 are MNHEY and SMNVEV (reference sequence). V shed 4 bases and J 7 bases; nucleotides not matched to a gene: 7. The CDR3 loop spans 14 amino acids. The DNA for the CDR3 is TGTGCCAGCAGTTCCTGGGACAGTCAAAATGAGCAGTTCTTC. It encodes CASSSWDSQNEQFF.

The chain combines TRBV5-1 with TRBJ2-3; D is uncertain. The CDR3 has 12 residues. Between the trimmed V and J ends, which lost 3 bases and 3 bases, there was a span of 5 bases. CDR1 is SGHRS, CDR2 YFSETQ, per germline. Written as DNA, the CDR3 is TGCGCCAGCAGCTCCGGGACAGATACGCAGTATTTT. Its protein is CASSSGTDTQYF.

The chain joins TRBV30 to TRBJ2-1; D possibly corresponds to TRBD2 (5 bases). This CDR3 is built from 15 residues. The ends were cut back, 5 bases at V and 2 bases at J, with 16 bases in the middle. Germline values: CDR1 GTSNPN, CDR2 SVGIG (reference sequence). CDR3 sequence: CAWREGSLPYNEQFF. The CDR3 DNA sequence: TGTGCCTGGCGGGAAGGGAGTCTCCCCTACAATGAGCAGTTCTTC.

This clone was observed once. The J gene is TRBJ2-1, the V gene TRBV10-3, with D possibly TRBD1 on 5 matching bases. Germline CDR1 and CDR2: ENHRY and SYGVKD. Trimming pared 2 bases from V and 3 bases from J, leaving 11 bases between. The length of the CDR3 is 15 residues. The CDR3 DNA reads TGTGCCATCAGTGAGATTAAGACAGTCTACAATGAGCAGTTCTTC. This encodes CAISEIKTVYNEQFF.

The CDR3 region is CASSQDRGEETQYF. The CDR3 DNA follows: TGTGCCAGCTCCCAGGACAGGGGGGAAGAGACCCAGTACTTC. This sequence joins TRBV18 and TRBJ2-5, with 10 bases fitting TRBD1. The germline V gene has CDR1 KGHSH and CDR2 LQKENI. There are 14 residues in the CDR3. With V trimmed by 6 bases and J by 3 bases, 4 bases remained unmatched.

V and J are TRBV19 and TRBJ1-1; 9 bases align to TRBD1. The V gene's germline CDR1 is LNHDA and CDR2 SQIVND (reference sequence). V gave up 6 bases and J gave up 3 bases; unmatched junction bases: 8. There are 15 residues in the CDR3. The CDR3 spells CASRTPGQGYTEAFF. CDR3 coding DNA: TGTGCCAGTAGGACACCGGGACAGGGATACACTGAAGCTTTCTTT.

This chain joins TRBV29-1 and TRBJ2-1, with a weak D call TRBD1 (5 bases). The CDR3 runs to 12 residues. Germline values: CDR1 SQVTM, CDR2 ANQGSEA. With 7 bases removed from V and 4 bases from J, the gap between germline ends came to 11 bases. The CDR3 here is CSAPDSYNEQFF. CDR3 in DNA: TGCAGCGCTCCTGACAGTTACAATGAGCAGTTCTTC.

The rearrangement joins TRBV11-2 to TRBJ1-5, with TRBD1 matching 7 bases. The CDR3 extends over 15 amino acids. The V gene end was trimmed by 3 bases and the J gene end by 0 bases; junction bases not matched to a gene: 2. CDR1 is SGHAT and CDR2 is FQNNGV in the germline V gene. The CDR3 DNA follows: TGTGCCAGCAGCTTCGGGACAGCTAGCAATCAGCCCCAGCATTTT. Residues: CASSFGTASNQPQHF.

This chain joins TRBV28 and TRBJ2-5; 12 nucleotides align to TRBD2. V shed 6 bases and J 4 bases; nucleotides not matched to a gene: 0. CDR1 is MDHEN, CDR2 SYDVKM, per germline. CDR3 length equals 13 residues. DNA for the CDR3: TGTGCCAGCAGACTAGCGGGAGGAGAGACCCAGTACTTC. Residues: CASRLAGGETQYF.

This clone was recorded once. The rearrangement links TRBV27 to TRBJ2-1, with 9 bases lining up with TRBD2. This CDR3 is built from 15 residues. CDR1 is MNHEY, CDR2 SMNVEV, per germline (reference sequence). Trimming at V came to 5 bases and at J to 0 bases, leaving 2 bases not matched to a gene. Here the CDR3 reads CASSVSGSSYNEQFF. The CDR3 region has the DNA TGTGCCAGCAGTGTTAGCGGGAGCTCCTACAATGAGCAGTTCTTC.

V gene TRBV28 combines with J gene TRBJ1-2; 7 positions match TRBD1. In germline, CDR1 is MDHEN, CDR2 SYDVKM. Losses at the gene ends were 6 bases for V and 6 bases for J; bases not matched to a gene: 10. This CDR3 region has 14 residues. The CDR3 DNA is TGTGCCAGCAGGATACTGGACAGGATAGATGGCTACACCTTC. Translating gives CASRILDRIDGYTF.

This chain connects TRBV5-1 to TRBJ1-2; weak D call: TRBD1 (5 bases). The CDR3 has 16 amino acids. Trimming left V 4 bases short and J 3 bases short, with 19 bases between. Germline V gives CDR1 SGHRS, CDR2 YFSETQ. CDR3 bases: TGCGCCAGCAGCGCTGGACAATCAACGCGGTACTATGGCTACACCTTC. Translating gives CASSAGQSTRYYGYTF. Looking up the rest from reference TRBV5-1 and TRBJ1-2 gives the full variable domain: KAGVTQTPRYLIKTRGQQVTLSCSPISGHRSVSWYQQTPGQGLQFLFEYFSETQRNKGNFPGRFSGRQFSNSRSEMNVSTLELGDSALYLCASSAGQSTRYYGYTFGSGTRLTVV.

The chain joins TRBV7-2 to TRBJ2-2; D is undetermined. The V end was cut by 6 bases, the J end by 2 bases, with 10 bases between. Germline loops: CDR1 SGHTA, CDR2 FQGNSA. This CDR3 has 14 amino acids. CDR3 coding DNA: TGTGCCAGCAGGACAATAAGAAACACCGGGGAGCTGTTTTTT. Protein: CASRTIRNTGELFF.